This T cell receptor (beta chain) was captured by sequencing in a study of cytomegalovirus exposure and HLA in healthy donors. Overall study: T cells numbering around 200 million yielded more than 95 million unique TCR beta sequences in an earlier analysis.

Trimming removed 1 base from V and 5 bases from J; junction bases left unmatched: 8. Germline V gene sequence: CDR1 SGHAT, CDR2 FQNNGV. The CDR3 is 16 amino acids. It was with 60 Vbeta and 13 Jbeta primers that the PCR ran. In the original analysis: Roughly 12 million of tens of millions of unique TCR beta chains were shared, per a later count. Here immunoSEQ multiplex PCR was the method, and the copy in TCRdb shows in-frame clones only, minus some. The V and J calls and clone size were taken over from that table, and D and trimming were inferred from the DNA. The sample has 120,000 or so clones, more than 60% seen once. Remarks on this clone: The target antigen is unknown.

Study-level findings and limits: Later analysis found that TCR beta chains associated with HLA were more clonally expanded than other, equally common chains.

The receptor comes from a woman aged 40 to 50 in good health and CMV-seropositive. Material: PBMCs. The chain is built from TRBV11-2 and TRBJ2-5, with 9 positions matching TRBD2. The CDR3: CASSLARTSVRETQYF. DNA of the CDR3: TGTGCCAGCAGCTTAGCCCGGACTAGCGTTCGGGAGACCCAGTACTTC.